The rows below give T cell receptor beta chains drawn from one sample of a study of T cell repertoires in cytomegalovirus infection. Via MiXCR, TCRdb re-called the reads, giving one row per CDR3 protein. The sample consists of some 500,000 distinct CDR3 sequences, around 40% of them appearing once. No antigens are known for them. This specimen was cultured PBMCs, taken from culture after CMV antigen stimulation. These receptors were collected from a human donor in good health (CMV status not recorded). Some clones in this sample may be carry-over from other donors' samples. Each CDR3 is given with its conserved first and last residue. The D gene is left open where the match is weak. Not every row has a clone size; where given, it reads once, few, many or a size class.

d_call j_call clone_size v_call cdr3_nt cdr3_aa
- TRBJ1-2 - TRBV7-2 TGTGCCAGCAGCTTAGTGGCAGGGGATGGCTACACCTTC CASSLVAGDGYTF
TRBD1 TRBJ1-1 - TRBV19 TGTGCCAGTAGCCCGCTCGACAGGGTGGCTGAAGCTTTCTTT CASSPLDRVAEAFF
- TRBJ2-5 few TRBV7-2 TGTGCCAGCAGCCCCCCAGCGGGTCTGGGGGAGACCCAGTACTTC CASSPPAGLGETQYF
TRBD1 TRBJ1-2 many TRBV7-2 TGTGCCAGCAGCCCGCGCGCGGCACAGGGGGGTTATGGCTACACCTTC CASSPRAAQGGYGYTF
TRBD2 TRBJ2-1 - TRBV7-2 TGTGCCAGCAAGCCTAGCGGGGGTTATCCCTACAATGAGCAGTTCTTC CASKPSGGYPYNEQFF
TRBD2 TRBJ2-7 - TRBV7-2 TGTGCCAGCAGCTTAGTACTAGCGGGGCTCCACGAGCAGTACTTC CASSLVLAGLHEQYF
TRBD1 TRBJ2-1 many TRBV7-2 TGTGCCAGCAGCTCCCAACAGGGGGCCAATGAGCAGTTCTTC CASSSQQGANEQFF
TRBD1 TRBJ2-1 - TRBV19 TGTGCCAGTAGTGGGATCGAACAGGGGGCCTATCGGGACAATGAGCAGTTCTTC CASSGIEQGAYRDNEQFF
- TRBJ1-2 - TRBV7-2 TGTGCCAGCAGCTGGACCCGCTATGGCTACACCTTC CASSWTRYGYTF
TRBD2 TRBJ2-7 - TRBV19 TGTGCCAGTAGTCCAGGACTAGCGGGGCAACGGGGGGAGCAGTACTTC CASSPGLAGQRGEQYF
TRBD2 TRBJ2-5 few TRBV7-9 TGTGCCAGCAGCTTAGGGTCTATAGCGGGAGAGACCCAGTACTTC CASSLGSIAGETQYF
TRBD2 TRBJ2-3 once TRBV20-1 TGCAGTGTCTCCACTAGCGGGAGGATAGGTGGCACAGATACGCAGTATTTT CSVSTSGRIGGTDTQYF
- TRBJ1-1 many TRBV7-2 TGTGCCAGCAGCTTAGGTTGGGGAGCTTTCTTT CASSLGWGAFF
- TRBJ2-7 - TRBV6-1 TGTGCCAGCAGTGAAGCGCTGGCTTCCTCGGGGGAGCAGTACTTC CASSEALASSGEQYF